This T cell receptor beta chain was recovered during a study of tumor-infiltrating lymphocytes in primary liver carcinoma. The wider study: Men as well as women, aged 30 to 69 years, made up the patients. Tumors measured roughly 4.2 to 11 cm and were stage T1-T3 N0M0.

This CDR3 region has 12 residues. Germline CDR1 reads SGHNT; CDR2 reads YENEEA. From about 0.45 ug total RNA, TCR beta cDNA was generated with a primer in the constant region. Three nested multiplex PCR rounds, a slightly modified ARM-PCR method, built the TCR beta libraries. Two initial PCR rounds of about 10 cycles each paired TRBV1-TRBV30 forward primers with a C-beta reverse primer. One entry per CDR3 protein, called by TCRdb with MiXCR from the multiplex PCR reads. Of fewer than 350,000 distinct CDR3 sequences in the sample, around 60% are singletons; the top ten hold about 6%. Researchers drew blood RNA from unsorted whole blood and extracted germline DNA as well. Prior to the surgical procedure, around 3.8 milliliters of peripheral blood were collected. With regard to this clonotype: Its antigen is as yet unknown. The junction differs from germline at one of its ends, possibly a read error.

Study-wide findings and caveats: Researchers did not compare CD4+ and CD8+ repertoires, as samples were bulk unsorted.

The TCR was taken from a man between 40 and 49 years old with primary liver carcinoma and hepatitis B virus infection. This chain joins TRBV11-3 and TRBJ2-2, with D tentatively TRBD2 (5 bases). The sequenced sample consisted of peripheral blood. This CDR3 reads CAGSLDTGELFF. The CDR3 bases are TGTGCCGGCAGCTTAGACACCGGGGAACTGTTTTTT.